Sequencing of this T cell receptor (beta chain) was carried out in a study of Graves' ophthalmopathy and Graves' hyperthyroidism. Looking at the study overall: Investigators collected peripheral blood at initial diagnosis, before any treatment was given.

Remarks on this clonotype: The antigen is undetermined.

The CDR3 sequence is 15 residues long. The V end was cut by 2 bases, the J end by 8 bases, with 13 bases between. Germline V gene data show CDR1 as SGHVS and CDR2 as FQNEAQ. RNA transcripts yielded amplified TCR beta CDR3 regions. In the first round, RT-PCR was carried out with HTBI primers, and a multiplex PCR formed the second round. From the multiplex PCR reads, TCRdb called clonotypes with MiXCR, one entry per CDR3 protein. Seen here are 200,000 to 250,000 distinct CDR3 sequences, 25% to 35% observed once, and the top ten hold approximately 9%. Certain patients, namely those with other autoimmune diseases, uncontrolled infections, pregnancy or lactation, were excluded. The evidence that diagnosis relied on was clinical symptoms, serum thyroxine, TRAb, thyroid ultrasound and orbital computed tomography. Overall study results and limits: Ophthalmopathy progression predictions by the model showed 72.22% specificity and approximately 69% sensitivity.

The receptor was isolated from a man aged 50 or older with Graves' ophthalmopathy. The chain links TRBV7-8 to TRBJ1-6; D may be TRBD1 (5 bases). Input material: peripheral blood. CDR3 region: CASSLTPGRDSPLHF. The CDR3 bases are TGTGCCAGCAGCTTAACGCCAGGGCGCGATTCACCCCTCCACTTT.